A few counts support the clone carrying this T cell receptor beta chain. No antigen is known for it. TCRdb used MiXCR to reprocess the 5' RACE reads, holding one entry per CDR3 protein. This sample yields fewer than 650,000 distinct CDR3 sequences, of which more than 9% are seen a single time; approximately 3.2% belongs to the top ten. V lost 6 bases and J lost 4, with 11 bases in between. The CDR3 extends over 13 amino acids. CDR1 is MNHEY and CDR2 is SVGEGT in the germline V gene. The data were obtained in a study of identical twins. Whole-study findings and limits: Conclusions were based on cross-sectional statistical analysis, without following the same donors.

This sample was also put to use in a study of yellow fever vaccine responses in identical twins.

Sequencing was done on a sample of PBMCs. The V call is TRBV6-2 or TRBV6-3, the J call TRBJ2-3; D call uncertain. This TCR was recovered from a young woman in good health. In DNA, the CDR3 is TGTGCCAGCAGCCGGTCCGTTCCAGATACGCAGTATTTT. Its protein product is CASSRSVPDTQYF.